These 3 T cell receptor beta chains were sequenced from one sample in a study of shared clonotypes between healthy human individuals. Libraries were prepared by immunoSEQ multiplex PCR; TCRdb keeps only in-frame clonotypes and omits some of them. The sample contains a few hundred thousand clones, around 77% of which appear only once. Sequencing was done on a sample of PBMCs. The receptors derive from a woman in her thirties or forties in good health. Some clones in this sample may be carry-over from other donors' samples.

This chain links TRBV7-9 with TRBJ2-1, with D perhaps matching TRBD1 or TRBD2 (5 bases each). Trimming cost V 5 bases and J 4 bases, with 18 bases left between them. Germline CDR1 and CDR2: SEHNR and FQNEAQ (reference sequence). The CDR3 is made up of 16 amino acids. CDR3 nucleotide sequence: TGTGCCAGCAGCGTAGGGAGCCGGGACCGTTACAATGAGCAGTTCTTC. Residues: CASSVGSRDRYNEQFF.

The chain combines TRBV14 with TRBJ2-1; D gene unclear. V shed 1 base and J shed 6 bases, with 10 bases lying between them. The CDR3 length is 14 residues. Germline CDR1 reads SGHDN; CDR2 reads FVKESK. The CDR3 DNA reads TGTGCCAGCAGCCAAGGGCAGTTCCCCAATGAGCAGTTCTTC. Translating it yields CASSQGQFPNEQFF.

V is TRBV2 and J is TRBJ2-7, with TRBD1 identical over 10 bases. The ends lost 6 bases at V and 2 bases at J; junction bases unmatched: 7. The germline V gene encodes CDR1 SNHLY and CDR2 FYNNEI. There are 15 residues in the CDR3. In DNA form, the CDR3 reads TGTGCCAGCAGCGCCGGGACAGGGGAACCCTACGAGCAGTACTTC. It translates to CASSAGTGEPYEQYF.